This is a list of T cell receptor beta chains from one sample in a study of T cell repertoires in cytomegalovirus infection. TCRdb processed the reads anew with MiXCR; each CDR3 protein has one entry. The table lists 740,000 or so distinct CDR3 sequences, 35% of them singletons. The sample taken for sequencing was PBMCs. The receptors stem from a human donor in good health (CMV status not recorded). Some clones in this sample may be carry-over from other donors' samples. Each CDR3 is given with its conserved first and last residue.

V gene	J gene	CDR3 protein
TRBV6-6	TRBJ1-1	CASSLLDWAGISNTEAFF
TRBV7-6	TRBJ1-4	CASSLGTGLITNEKLFF
TRBV6-6	TRBJ2-7	CASSYWQGTHEQYF
TRBV28	TRBJ1-2	CASSSSRTRRWGYTF
TRBV3-1	TRBJ1-2	CASSQVPGRVYGYTF
TRBV4-1	TRBJ1-1	CASSQVGGFEAFF
TRBV7-2	TRBJ2-3	CASTGQRGYTDTQYF
TRBV20-1	TRBJ2-3	CSAIGGAGALDTQYF
TRBV29-1	TRBJ2-5	CSVNDREETQYF
TRBV20-1	TRBJ1-5	CSAWATRNQPQHF
TRBV7-9	TRBJ2-5	CASSLMRLRGEETQYF
TRBV7-2	TRBJ1-4	CASSLDGGGLNEKLFF
TRBV7-9	TRBJ2-1	CASSTGPSNEQFF
TRBV20-1	TRBJ2-7	CSARDILAGNYEQYF
TRBV6-2/TRBV6-3	TRBJ1-1	CASSSPTGLTEAFF
TRBV11-2	TRBJ2-3	CASSLFFRPLTDTQYF
TRBV28	TRBJ2-7	CASSLARTGGSYEQYF
TRBV19	TRBJ2-1	CASSIIGHRDEQFF
TRBV7-8	TRBJ2-7	CASSLAWAGGANEQYF
TRBV27	TRBJ2-7	CASSFQGRRDEQYF
TRBV11-2	TRBJ2-1	CASSAPDRKQFF
TRBV7-2	TRBJ1-4	CASSLEGPDEKLFF
TRBV28	TRBJ2-3	CASAQGSIRTDTQYF
TRBV28	TRBJ1-6	CASSLSRGSNSPLHF
TRBV7-9	TRBJ2-7	CASSGSDEQYF
TRBV28	TRBJ1-1	CASSQTGITEAFF
TRBV24-1	TRBJ2-2	CATSDPDREDTGELFF
TRBV7-2	TRBJ2-2	CASSKIIAGVTGELFF
TRBV28	TRBJ2-5	CASSLPSKGVQYF
TRBV2	TRBJ2-2	CASRETSVNTGELFF
TRBV28	TRBJ2-4	CASSPAGTGAPIQYF
TRBV28	TRBJ1-6	CASCPGGSNSPLHF
TRBV14	TRBJ2-3	CASSQGLAPGHF